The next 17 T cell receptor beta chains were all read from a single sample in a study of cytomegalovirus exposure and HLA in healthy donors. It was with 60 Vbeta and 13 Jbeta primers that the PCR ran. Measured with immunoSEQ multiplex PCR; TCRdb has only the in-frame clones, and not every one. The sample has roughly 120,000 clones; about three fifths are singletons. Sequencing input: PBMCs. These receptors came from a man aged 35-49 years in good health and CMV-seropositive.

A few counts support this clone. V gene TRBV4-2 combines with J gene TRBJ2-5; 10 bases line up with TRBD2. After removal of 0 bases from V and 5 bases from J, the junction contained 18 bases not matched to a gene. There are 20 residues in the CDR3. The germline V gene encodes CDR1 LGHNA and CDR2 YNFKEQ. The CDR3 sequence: CASSQDRLGYSGRSRETQYF. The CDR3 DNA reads TGTGCCAGCAGCCAAGATCGGCTCGGGTATAGCGGGAGGTCCAGGGAGACCCAGTACTTC.

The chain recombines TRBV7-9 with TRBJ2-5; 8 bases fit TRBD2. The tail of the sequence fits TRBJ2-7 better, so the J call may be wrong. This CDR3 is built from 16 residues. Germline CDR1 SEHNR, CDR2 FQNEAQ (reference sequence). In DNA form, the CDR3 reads TGTGCCAGCAGCTCCCCACCGCGGGGGGCGCGGTACGAGCAGTACTTC. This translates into CASSSPPRGARYEQYF.

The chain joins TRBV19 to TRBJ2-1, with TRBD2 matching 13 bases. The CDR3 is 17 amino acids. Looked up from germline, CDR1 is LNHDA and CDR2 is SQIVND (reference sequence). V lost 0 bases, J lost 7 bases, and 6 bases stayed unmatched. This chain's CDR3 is CASSIDWGLAGINEQFF. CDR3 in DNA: TGTGCCAGTAGTATAGATTGGGGACTAGCGGGGATTAATGAGCAGTTCTTC.

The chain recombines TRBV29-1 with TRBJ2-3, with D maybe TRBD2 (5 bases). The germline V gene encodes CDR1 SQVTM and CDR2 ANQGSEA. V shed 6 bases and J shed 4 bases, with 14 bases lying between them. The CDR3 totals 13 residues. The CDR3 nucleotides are TGCAGCGTGGACCTAGCAAGGGCAGATACGCAGTATTTT. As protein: CSVDLARADTQYF.

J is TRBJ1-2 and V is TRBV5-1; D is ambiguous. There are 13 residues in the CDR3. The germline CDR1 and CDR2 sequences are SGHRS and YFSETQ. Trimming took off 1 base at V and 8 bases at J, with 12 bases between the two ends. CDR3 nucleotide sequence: TGCGCCAGCAGCTTGTCAGACGTGGAGGGCTACACCTTC. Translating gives CASSLSDVEGYTF. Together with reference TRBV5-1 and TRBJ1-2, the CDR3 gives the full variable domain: KAGVTQTPRYLIKTRGQQVTLSCSPISGHRSVSWYQQTPGQGLQFLFEYFSETQRNKGNFPGRFSGRQFSNSRSEMNVSTLELGDSALYLCASSLSDVEGYTFGSGTRLTVV.

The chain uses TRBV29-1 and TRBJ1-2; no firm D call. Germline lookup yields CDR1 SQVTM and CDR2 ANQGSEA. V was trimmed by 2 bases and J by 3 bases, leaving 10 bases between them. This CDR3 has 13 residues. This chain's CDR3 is CSVESQAYYGYTF. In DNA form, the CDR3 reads TGCAGCGTTGAATCGCAGGCCTACTATGGCTACACCTTC.

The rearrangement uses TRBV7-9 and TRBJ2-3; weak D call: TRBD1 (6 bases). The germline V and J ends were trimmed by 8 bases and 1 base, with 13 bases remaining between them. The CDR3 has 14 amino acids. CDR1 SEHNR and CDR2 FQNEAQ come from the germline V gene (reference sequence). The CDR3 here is CASSQGVGTDTQYF. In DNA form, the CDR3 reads TGTGCCAGCTCACAGGGTGTGGGCACAGATACGCAGTATTTT. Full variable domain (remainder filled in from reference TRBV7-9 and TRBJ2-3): DTGVSQNPRHKITKRGQNVTFRCDPISEHNRLYWYRQTLGQGPEFLTYFQNEAQLEKSRLLSDRFSAERPKGSFSTLEIQRTEQGDSAMYLCASSQGVGTDTQYFGPGTRLTVL.

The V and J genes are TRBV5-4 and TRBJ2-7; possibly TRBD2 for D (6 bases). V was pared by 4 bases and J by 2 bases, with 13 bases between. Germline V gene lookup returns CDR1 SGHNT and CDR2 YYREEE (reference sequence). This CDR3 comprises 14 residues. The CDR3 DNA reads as TGTGCCAGCAGCCGAGCGGGCCGTACCTACGAGCAGTACTTC. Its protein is CASSRAGRTYEQYF.

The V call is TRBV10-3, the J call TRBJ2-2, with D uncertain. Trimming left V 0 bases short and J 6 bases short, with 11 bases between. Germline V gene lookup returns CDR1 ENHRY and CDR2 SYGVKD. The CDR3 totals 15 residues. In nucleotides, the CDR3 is TGTGCCATCAGTGAGTCGTTGGCAGAATCCGGGGAGCTGTTTTTT. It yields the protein CAISESLAESGELFF.

The CDR3 sequence: CASSPQDSFYGYTF. CDR3 nucleotide sequence: TGTGCCAGCAGCCCCCAGGACAGCTTCTATGGCTACACCTTC. This sequence joins TRBV14 and TRBJ1-2; tentatively, D is TRBD1 (6 bases). The germline V gene has CDR1 SGHDN and CDR2 FVKESK. The length of the CDR3 is 14 residues. The ends were cut back, 4 bases at V and 4 bases at J, with 13 bases in the middle.

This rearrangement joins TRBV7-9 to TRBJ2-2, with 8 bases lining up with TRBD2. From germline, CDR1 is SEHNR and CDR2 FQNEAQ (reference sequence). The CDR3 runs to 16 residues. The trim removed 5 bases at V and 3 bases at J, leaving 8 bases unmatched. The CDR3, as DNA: TGTGCCAGCAGCCCCAGAGCGGGAGTGGACACCGGGGAGCTGTTTTTT. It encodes CASSPRAGVDTGELFF. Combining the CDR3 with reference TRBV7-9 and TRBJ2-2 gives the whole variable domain DTGVSQNPRHKITKRGQNVTFRCDPISEHNRLYWYRQTLGQGPEFLTYFQNEAQLEKSRLLSDRFSAERPKGSFSTLEIQRTEQGDSAMYLCASSPRAGVDTGELFFGEGSRLTVL.

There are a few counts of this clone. CDR3: CAFSSGSGQTQYF. Written as DNA, the CDR3 is TGTGCCTTTTCTAGCGGGAGTGGGCAGACCCAGTACTTC. This chain joins TRBV30 and TRBJ2-5, with TRBD2 matching 10 bases. Germline V gives CDR1 GTSNPN, CDR2 SVGIG (reference sequence). With V trimmed by 7 bases and J by 6 bases, 8 bases remained unmatched. The CDR3 runs to 13 residues.

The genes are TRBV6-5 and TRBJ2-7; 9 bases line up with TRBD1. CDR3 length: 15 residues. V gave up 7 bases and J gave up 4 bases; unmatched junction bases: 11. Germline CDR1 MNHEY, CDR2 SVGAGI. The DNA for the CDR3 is TGTGCCAGCAACGCACCGGGACAGGGTTTATACGAGCAGTACTTC. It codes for CASNAPGQGLYEQYF.

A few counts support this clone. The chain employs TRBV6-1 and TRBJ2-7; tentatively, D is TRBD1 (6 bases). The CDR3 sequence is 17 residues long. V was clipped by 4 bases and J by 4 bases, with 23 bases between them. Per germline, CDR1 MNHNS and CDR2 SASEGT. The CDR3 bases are TGTGCCAGCAGTGCCATGGGGATGGGGACAACACGATACGAGCAGTACTTC. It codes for CASSAMGMGTTRYEQYF.

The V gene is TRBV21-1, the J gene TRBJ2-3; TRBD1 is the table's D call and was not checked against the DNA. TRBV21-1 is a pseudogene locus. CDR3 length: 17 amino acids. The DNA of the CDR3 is TGTGCCAGCAGCAACTTTAGGACAGACGGGAGCACAGATACGCAGTATTTT. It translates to CASSNFRTDGSTDTQYF.

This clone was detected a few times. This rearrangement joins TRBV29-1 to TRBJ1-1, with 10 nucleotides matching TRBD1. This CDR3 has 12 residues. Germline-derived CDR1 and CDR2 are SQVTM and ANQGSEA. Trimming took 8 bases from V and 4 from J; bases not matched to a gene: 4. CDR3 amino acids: CSSGQGGTEAFF. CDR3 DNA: TGCAGCTCAGGACAGGGGGGCACTGAAGCTTTCTTT.

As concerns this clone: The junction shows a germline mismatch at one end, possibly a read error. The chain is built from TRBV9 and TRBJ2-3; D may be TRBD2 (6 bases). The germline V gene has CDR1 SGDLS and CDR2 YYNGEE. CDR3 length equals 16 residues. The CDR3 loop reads CASSVVWWGGTDTRYF. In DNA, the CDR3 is TGTGCCAGCAGCGTAGTCTGGTGGGGAGGCACAGATACGCGGTATTTT.